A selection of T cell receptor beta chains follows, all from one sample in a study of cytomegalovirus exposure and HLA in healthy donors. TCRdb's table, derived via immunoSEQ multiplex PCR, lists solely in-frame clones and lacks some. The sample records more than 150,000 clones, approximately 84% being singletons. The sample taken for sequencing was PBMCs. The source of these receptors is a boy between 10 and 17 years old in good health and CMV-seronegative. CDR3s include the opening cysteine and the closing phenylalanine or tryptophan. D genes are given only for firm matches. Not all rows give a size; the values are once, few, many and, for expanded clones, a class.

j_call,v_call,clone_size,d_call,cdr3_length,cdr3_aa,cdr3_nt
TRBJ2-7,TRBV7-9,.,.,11,CASSFKYEQYF,TGTGCCAGCAGCTTTAAATACGAGCAGTACTTC
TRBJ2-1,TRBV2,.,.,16,CASSDPTSLVHNEQFF,TGTGCCAGCAGTGATCCGACTAGTCTCGTCCACAATGAGCAGTTCTTC
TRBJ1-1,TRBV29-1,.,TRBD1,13,CSVWDRGNTEAFF,TGCAGCGTGTGGGACAGGGGAAACACTGAAGCTTTCTTT
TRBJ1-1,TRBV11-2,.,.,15,CASSLTPDTNTEAFF,TGTGCCAGCAGCTTAACCCCCGACACCAACACTGAAGCTTTCTTT
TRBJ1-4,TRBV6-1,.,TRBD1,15,CASSTMGTGGEKLFF,TGTGCCAGCAGTACAATGGGGACAGGGGGAGAAAAACTGTTTTTT
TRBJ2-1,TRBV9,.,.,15,CASSVGGRPLNEQFF,TGTGCCAGCAGCGTAGGAGGGAGGCCTCTCAATGAGCAGTTCTTC
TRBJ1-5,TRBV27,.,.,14,CASSLGGSNQPQHF,TGTGCCAGCAGTTTGGGGGGTAGCAATCAGCCCCAGCATTTT
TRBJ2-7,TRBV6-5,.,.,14,CASSYTGMNYEQYF,TGTGCCAGCAGTTACACCGGGATGAACTACGAGCAGTACTTC
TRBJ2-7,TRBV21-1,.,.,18,CASSKGEDRAATLYEQYF,TGTGCCAGCAGCAAAGGGGAGGACAGGGCCGCTACCCTCTACGAGCAGTACTTC
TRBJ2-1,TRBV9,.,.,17,CASSVEGQASSYNEQFF,TGTGCCAGCAGCGTAGAAGGTCAGGCAAGCTCCTACAATGAGCAGTTCTTC
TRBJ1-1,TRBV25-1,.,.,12,CASMRTSGGAFF,TGTGCCAGCATGAGGACGTCCGGGGGAGCTTTCTTT
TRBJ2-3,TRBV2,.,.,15,CASSGNRRGLDTQYF,TGTGCCAGCAGTGGGAACCGACGAGGGTTGGATACGCAGTATTTT
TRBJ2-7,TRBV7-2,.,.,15,CASSPRGAGGYEQYF,TGTGCCAGCAGCCCCAGGGGGGCAGGGGGGTACGAGCAGTACTTC
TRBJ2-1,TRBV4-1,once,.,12,CASSPLGGPEFF,TGCGCCAGCAGCCCTCTGGGGGGGCCGGAGTTCTTC
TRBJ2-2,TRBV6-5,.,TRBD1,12,CASSPGGRELFF,TGTGCCAGCAGCCCAGGGGGCCGGGAGCTGTTTTTT
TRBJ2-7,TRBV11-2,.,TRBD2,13,CASSPTLAGRQYF,TGTGCCAGCAGCCCCACACTAGCGGGTCGTCAGTACTTC
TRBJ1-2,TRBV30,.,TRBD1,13,CAWDLMTGNGYTF,TGTGCCTGGGACCTTATGACAGGGAACGGCTACACCTTC
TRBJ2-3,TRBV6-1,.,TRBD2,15,CASSEEIAGPGGQYF,TGTGCCAGCAGTGAGGAAATAGCGGGCCCCGGGGGGCAGTATTTT
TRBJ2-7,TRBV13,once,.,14,CASSLSGAPYEQYF,TGTGCCAGCAGCTTATCAGGGGCTCCCTACGAGCAGTACTTC
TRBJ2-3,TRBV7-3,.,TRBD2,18,CASSELRLAGGSTDTQYF,TGTGCCAGCAGCGAACTCCGACTAGCGGGGGGAAGCACAGATACGCAGTATTTT
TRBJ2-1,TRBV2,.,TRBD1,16,CASSPPGDSSYNEQFF,TGTGCCAGCAGTCCGCCTGGGGACAGCTCCTACAATGAGCAGTTCTTC
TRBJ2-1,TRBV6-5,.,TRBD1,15,CASSSGTGLYNEQFF,TGTGCCAGCAGCTCCGGGACAGGGCTGTACAATGAGCAGTTCTTC
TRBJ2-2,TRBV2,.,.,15,CASEGRGTNTGELFF,TGTGCCAGTGAGGGGCGGGGCACGAACACCGGGGAGCTGTTTTTT
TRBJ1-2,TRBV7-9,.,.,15,CSSSLARLGASGYTF,TGTTCCAGCAGCTTAGCTCGATTGGGGGCGTCGGGCTACACCTTC
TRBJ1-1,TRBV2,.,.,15,CASSDPFVGEIGAFF,TGTGCCAGCAGTGATCCTTTTGTAGGGGAAATTGGGGCTTTCTTT
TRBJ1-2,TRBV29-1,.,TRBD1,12,CSVATGGYGYTF,TGCAGCGTAGCGACAGGGGGCTATGGCTACACCTTC
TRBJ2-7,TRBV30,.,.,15,CAWSFQGRGSYEQYF,TGTGCCTGGAGCTTCCAGGGGCGTGGGTCCTACGAGCAGTACTTC
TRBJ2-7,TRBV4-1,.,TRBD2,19,CASSPMNSGTSGEFYEQYF,TGCGCCAGCAGCCCGATGAACTCCGGGACTAGCGGGGAATTCTACGAGCAGTACTTC
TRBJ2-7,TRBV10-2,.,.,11,CARTRTYEQYF,TGCGCCAGGACCAGGACCTACGAGCAGTACTTC
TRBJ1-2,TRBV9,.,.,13,CASSATGRDGYTF,TGTGCCAGCAGCGCTACAGGGAGGGATGGCTACACCTTC
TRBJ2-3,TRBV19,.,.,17,CASSIRGGRISTDTQYF,TGTGCCAGTAGTATTCGAGGGGGAAGGATCAGCACAGATACGCAGTATTTT
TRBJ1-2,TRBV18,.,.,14,CASSVRDSSSGYTF,TGTGCCAGCTCAGTACGGGATAGCTCTTCTGGCTACACCTTC